These 18 T cell receptor beta chains came from one sample sequenced in a study of post-analysis software for immune sequencing data. Their specific antigens are unknown. cDNA libraries for TCR beta contained unique molecular identifiers. A single record per CDR3 protein comes from TCRdb applying MiXCR to the PCR reads. The repertoire has 350,000 to 500,000 distinct CDR3 sequences, 30% to 40% of them found once; the top ten carry about 8%. Study-wide results and caveats: TRBV segments more frequent in patients than in controls numbered roughly 5 and included TRBV5-6, TRBV5-1 and TRBV20-1.

The sample comprised blood. The receptors come from a girl between 2 and 10 years old with multiple sclerosis.

This clonotype was seen many times. The chain combines TRBV20-1 with TRBJ1-2; TRBD1 agrees at 7 bases. V lost 6 bases to trimming and J lost 4 bases; unmatched junction nucleotides: 11. This CDR3 spans 14 amino acids. Germline V gene sequence: CDR1 DFQATT, CDR2 SNEGSKA (reference sequence). The CDR3, as DNA: TGCAGTGCCCCCCTTGGGACAGCCTTCTATGGCTACACCTTC. Its translation: CSAPLGTAFYGYTF.

The gene calls are TRBV5-1 and TRBJ2-1, with D maybe TRBD1 (5 bases). Germline assignment: CDR1 SGHRS and CDR2 YFSETQ. V lost 4 bases, J lost 7 bases, and 12 bases lay in between. The CDR3 is 13 amino acids. For the CDR3, the DNA is TGCGCCAGCAGCCTTCAGGGTTTGAATGAGCAGTTCTTC. Amino acids: CASSLQGLNEQFF.

The rearrangement uses TRBV20-1 and TRBJ2-1; D unclear. V lost 3 bases, J lost 9 bases, and 6 bases lay in between. The CDR3 runs 10 residues. Germline values: CDR1 DFQATT, CDR2 SNEGSKA (reference sequence). The CDR3 DNA reads as TGCAGTGCTAGGTCGACTGAGCAGTTCTTC. This encodes CSARSTEQFF.

The CDR3 sequence: CASSSTALSYEQYF. DNA of the CDR3: TGTGCCAGCAGTTCGACAGCGCTTTCCTACGAGCAGTACTTC. This chain uses TRBV6-1 with TRBJ2-7; TRBD1 might be the D (5 bases). The CDR3 length is 14 residues. Germline V gene data show CDR1 as MNHNS and CDR2 as SASEGT. V lost 5 bases and J 1 base, leaving 12 bases between the germline ends.

This clonotype was observed a few times. The chain recombines TRBV18 with TRBJ2-5; weak D call: TRBD2 (5 bases). V was trimmed by 2 bases and J by 7 bases, leaving 14 bases between them. This CDR3 is 14 amino acids long. Germline V gene sequence: CDR1 KGHSH, CDR2 LQKENI. The CDR3 DNA reads TGTGCCAGCTCACCAGTCCAGCGGCTCGGGACCCAGTACTTC. Its protein product is CASSPVQRLGTQYF.

The V call is TRBV9, the J call TRBJ2-7, with a tentative D call TRBD1 (7 bases). Germline lookup yields CDR1 SGDLS and CDR2 YYNGEE. V dropped 0 bases and J dropped 5 bases, with 12 bases sitting between them. This CDR3 is built from 14 residues. CDR3 protein: CASSVAGGRHEQYF. Written as DNA, the CDR3 is TGTGCCAGCAGCGTAGCAGGGGGGAGACACGAGCAGTACTTC.

In its sample, this clonotype was seen a few times. The rearrangement links TRBV9 to TRBJ2-5; maybe TRBD2 (6 bases). The germline V gene has CDR1 SGDLS and CDR2 YYNGEE. V was pared by 1 base and J by 3 bases, with 7 bases between. There are 13 residues in the CDR3. Here the CDR3 DNA reads TGTGCCAGCAGCGTAACGGGGGAAGAGACCCAGTACTTC. Translating gives CASSVTGEETQYF.

V and J are TRBV7-8 and TRBJ2-7; 7 nucleotides match TRBD2. V lost 5 bases and J lost 0; bases outside the gene matches: 10. Germline loops: CDR1 SGHVS, CDR2 FQNEAQ. CDR3 length: 16 residues. CDR3 in amino acids: CASSLPRTRSSYEQYF. The CDR3 DNA follows: TGTGCCAGCAGCCTGCCTAGGACTAGAAGCTCCTACGAGCAGTACTTC.

This clonotype was recorded a few times. The chain uses TRBV24-1 and TRBJ2-3, with unresolved D. The CDR3 is 14 amino acids. V gave up 9 bases and J gave up 1 base, with 13 bases separating them. The germline V gene encodes CDR1 KGHDR and CDR2 SFDVKD. The CDR3 DNA reads TGTGCCACCTCGGAGACCGGAGGCACAGATACGCAGTATTTT. Its translation: CATSETGGTDTQYF.

This clonotype was seen only once. The CDR3 DNA follows: TGTGCCAGCAGCCCTATGGATACGCAGTATTTT. It translates to CASSPMDTQYF. The rearrangement links TRBV7-2 to TRBJ2-3, with D unclear. The V gene's germline CDR1 is SGHTA and CDR2 FQGNSA. Trimming took off 5 bases at V and 6 bases at J, with 6 bases between the two ends. This CDR3 has 11 amino acids. The full variable domain, its missing parts supplied by reference TRBV7-2 and TRBJ2-3, is GAGVSQSPSNKVTEKGKDVELRCDPISGHTALYWYRQSLGQGLEFLIYFQGNSAPDKSGLPSDRFSAERTGGSVSTLTIQRTQQEDSAVYLCASSPMDTQYFGPGTRLTVL.

The chain carries TRBV27 and TRBJ2-7; D possibly uses TRBD1 or TRBD2 (5 bases each). The length of the CDR3 is 14 residues. Germline V gene sequence: CDR1 MNHEY, CDR2 SMNVEV (reference sequence). The V and J ends lost 6 bases and 3 bases respectively, with 15 bases between them. This CDR3 reads CASRPSGPLYEQYF. CDR3 DNA sequence: TGTGCCAGCAGACCATCGGGGCCACTCTACGAGCAGTACTTC.

This clonotype has just one count. This may come from a read error, since a much larger clone is one base off. The rearrangement links TRBV7-9 to TRBJ2-1, with TRBD1 matching over 10 bases. CDR1 is SEHNR and CDR2 is FQNEAQ in the germline V gene (reference sequence). The length of the CDR3 is 18 residues. The CDR3 is CASSLELLGQGTYNKQFF. CDR3 in DNA: TGTGCCAGCAGCTTAGAGTTATTGGGACAGGGGACATACAATAAGCAGTTCTTC.

CDR3 sequence reads: CASSLAGGNNQPQHF. The DNA of the CDR3 is TGTGCCAGCAGCTTAGCGGGTGGCAACAATCAGCCCCAGCATTTT. The gene calls are TRBV7-2 and TRBJ1-5; unclear D gene. There are 15 residues in the CDR3. V gave up 0 bases and J gave up 3 bases, with 9 bases separating them. Germline V gene data show CDR1 as SGHTA and CDR2 as FQGNSA. The full variable domain, its missing parts supplied by reference TRBV7-2 and TRBJ1-5, is GAGVSQSPSNKVTEKGKDVELRCDPISGHTALYWYRQSLGQGLEFLIYFQGNSAPDKSGLPSDRFSAERTGGSVSTLTIQRTQQEDSAVYLCASSLAGGNNQPQHFGDGTRLSIL.

V usage is TRBV29-1 and J usage is TRBJ1-2, with D perhaps matching TRBD1 (6 bases). The V end lost 6 bases, the J end lost 5 bases, and 16 bases lay between the germline ends. The CDR3 has 13 residues. Germline CDR1 SQVTM, CDR2 ANQGSEA. The CDR3 here is CSVAGAGDYGYTF. The CDR3 nucleotides read TGCAGCGTCGCCGGGGCAGGGGATTATGGCTACACCTTC.

The V call is TRBV20-1, the J call TRBJ1-2, with 9 bases fitting TRBD1. Germline V gives CDR1 DFQATT, CDR2 SNEGSKA (reference sequence). After removal of 1 base from V and 10 bases from J, the junction contained 4 bases not matched to a gene. The CDR3 has 12 amino acids. DNA for the CDR3: TGCAGTGCTAGAGCCGGGACAGGGCCCTACACCTTC. The encoded protein is CSARAGTGPYTF.

This clonotype was recorded a few times. The chain combines TRBV6-5 with TRBJ1-1, with 8 positions matching TRBD1. The CDR3 sequence is 11 residues long. Germline loops: CDR1 MNHEY, CDR2 SVGAGI. The J segment lost 8 bases and the V segment lost 6 bases, leaving 2 bases of the junction unmatched. The CDR3 nucleotides read TGTGCCAGCAGACAGGGGGGCGAAGCTTTCTTT. This translates into CASRQGGEAFF.

The V and J genes are TRBV11-1 and TRBJ2-3; 9 nucleotides match TRBD1. CDR1 is SGHAT and CDR2 is FQDESV in the germline V gene (reference sequence). With 4 bases clipped from V and 4 bases from J, the junction kept 6 bases outside the gene matches. The CDR3 consists of 15 residues. CDR3 residues: CASSYRDRVPDTQYF. The DNA for the CDR3 is TGTGCCAGCAGCTACCGGGACAGGGTGCCAGATACGCAGTATTTT.

This clonotype has only a few counts. The chain recombines TRBV29-1 with TRBJ2-5, with 7 bases fitting TRBD1. Germline CDR1 SQVTM, CDR2 ANQGSEA. The CDR3 length is 14 residues. V shed 4 bases, J shed 1 base, and the junction held 6 bases outside the gene matches. The CDR3 DNA sequence: TGCAGCGTTGTACTGGGGGACAGCCAAGAGACCCAGTACTTC. Its translation: CSVVLGDSQETQYF.